This TCR beta chain derives from a study of T cells in Graves' hyperthyroidism and ophthalmopathy. Every diagnosis used clinical symptoms, serum thyroxine and TRAb, thyroid ultrasound and orbital computed tomography. General study findings and limits: Blood also contained most expanded thyroid clonotypes above 0.001.

The TCR beta CDR3 regions underwent amplification using RNA transcripts as the source. Researchers ran a first-round RT-PCR on the TCR CDR3 using the HTBI primer set. TCRdb reprocessed the multiplex PCR reads with MiXCR, giving one entry per CDR3 protein. Here the sample spans a few hundred thousand distinct CDR3 sequences, around 13% being singletons. Comments on this clonotype: Its target is unknown.

The TCR originated in a woman in her thirties with Graves' ophthalmopathy. Sequencing was carried out using blood.

The CDR3 DNA reads as TGTGCCTGGGGCCTAGCGGGGGGGCTGACCGGGGAGCTGTTTTTT. It is translated as CAWGLAGGLTGELFF. This sequence joins TRBV30 and TRBJ2-2, with TRBD2 identical over 12 bases. CDR3 length: 15 amino acids. J lost 5 bases, V lost 5 bases, and 6 bases had no gene match. Per germline, CDR1 GTSNPN and CDR2 SVGIG (reference sequence).